The 5 T cell receptor beta chains listed next were all sequenced from one sample in a study of neoadjuvant nivolumab and ipilimumab in lung cancer. Profiled with immunoSEQ multiplex PCR; TCRdb holds only in-frame clones, not every one. The top ten clones hold 5.2% of a sample with several thousand clones, around 81% of them seen once. The sample here was normal lung tissue adjacent to the tumor, taken after neoadjuvant nivolumab, alone or with ipilimumab, at or shortly before surgery. The receptors here all came from an adult with non-small cell lung cancer. Some clones in this sample may be carry-over from other donors' samples.

The J gene is TRBJ2-3, the V gene TRBV5-6, with 9 positions matching TRBD2. This CDR3 is 17 amino acids long. Germline-derived CDR1 and CDR2 are SGHDT and YYEEEE. The V and J ends lost 0 bases and 1 base, in that order; junction bases with no gene match: 6. CDR3 protein: CASSLVPSGAGTDTQYF. Written as DNA, the CDR3 is TGTGCCAGCAGCTTGGTCCCTAGCGGGGCTGGCACAGATACGCAGTATTTT.

This clone was observed once. This rearrangement joins TRBV6-6 to TRBJ2-5; the match to TRBD1 covers 9 bases. This CDR3 is built from 16 residues. V gave up 4 bases and J gave up 5 bases; unmatched junction bases: 11. The V gene's germline CDR1 is MNHNY and CDR2 SVGAGI (reference sequence). CDR3 bases: TGTGCCAGCAGTTCCCAGGGACAGGGAGACGCTGAGACCCAGTACTTC. Translation: CASSSQGQGDAETQYF.

The chain has TRBV11-3 and TRBJ1-1, with no clear D. This CDR3 comprises 14 residues. From germline, CDR1 is SGHNT and CDR2 YENEEA. Trimming cost V 4 bases and J 2 bases, with 11 bases left between them. CDR3 loop: CASSSGDDNTEAFF. In DNA, the CDR3 is TGTGCCAGCAGCTCAGGAGATGATAACACTGAAGCTTTCTTT.

In DNA, the CDR3 is TGTGCCAGTAGTATAAACAGCGAGAATGAGCAGTTCTTC. It specifies CASSINSENEQFF. This chain uses TRBV19 with TRBJ2-1; no clear D gene. Trimming took off 2 bases at V and 7 bases at J, with 9 bases between the two ends. Germline V gene data show CDR1 as LNHDA and CDR2 as SQIVND (reference sequence). This CDR3 region has 13 residues.

V is TRBV5-5 and J is TRBJ2-7; D gene uncertain. The germline CDR1 and CDR2 sequences are SGHKS and YYEKEE (reference sequence). The CDR3 has 14 residues. Trimming removed 3 bases at V and 9 bases at J, with 19 bases between. CDR3 DNA: TGTGCCAGCAGCTATGCTCTGGGCGAACACGGGCAGTACTTC. Protein sequence: CASSYALGEHGQYF. The complete variable domain, with remaining parts taken from reference TRBV5-5 and TRBJ2-7, reads DAGVTQSPTHLIKTRGQQVTLRCSPISGHKSVSWYQQVLGQGPQFIFQYYEKEERGRGNFPDRFSARQFPNYSSELNVNALLLGDSALYLCASSYALGEHGQYFGPGTRLTVT.